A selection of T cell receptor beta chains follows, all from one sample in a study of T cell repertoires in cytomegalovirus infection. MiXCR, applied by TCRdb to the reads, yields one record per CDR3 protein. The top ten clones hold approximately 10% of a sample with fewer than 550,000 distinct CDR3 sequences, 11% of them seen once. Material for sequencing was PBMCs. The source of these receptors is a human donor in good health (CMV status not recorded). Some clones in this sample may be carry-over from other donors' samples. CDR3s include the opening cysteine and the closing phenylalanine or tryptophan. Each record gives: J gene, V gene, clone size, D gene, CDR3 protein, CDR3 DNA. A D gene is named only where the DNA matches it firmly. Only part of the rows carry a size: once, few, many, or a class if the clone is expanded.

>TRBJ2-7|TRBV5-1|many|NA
CASSGGGVLYEQYF
TGCGCCAGCAGCGGTGGGGGAGTCCTCTACGAGCAGTACTTC
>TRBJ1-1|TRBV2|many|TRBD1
CASSGDRGETEAFF
TGTGCCAGCAGTGGTGACAGGGGGGAAACTGAAGCTTTCTTT
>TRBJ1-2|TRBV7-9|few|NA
CASSRGGGHGYGYTF
TGTGCCAGCAGCCGAGGGGGGGGGCACGGCTATGGCTACACCTTC
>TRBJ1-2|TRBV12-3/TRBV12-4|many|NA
CASSLADSKGYTF
TGTGCCAGCAGTTTGGCTGACAGCAAAGGCTACACCTTC
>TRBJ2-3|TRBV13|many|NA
CASSLGPPGDTQYF
TGTGCCAGCAGCTTAGGCCCCCCCGGCGATACGCAGTATTTT
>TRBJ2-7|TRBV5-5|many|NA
CASSLSGGSRTYYEQYF
TGTGCCAGCAGCTTATCGGGTGGGAGCAGGACCTACTACGAGCAGTACTTC
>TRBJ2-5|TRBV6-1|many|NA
CASSALRTSQETQYF
TGTGCCAGCAGTGCTCTCAGGACATCTCAAGAGACCCAGTACTTC
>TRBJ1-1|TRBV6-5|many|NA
CASSYSGLSTMNTEAFF
TGTGCCAGCAGTTACTCGGGGCTCTCCACCATGAACACTGAAGCTTTCTTT
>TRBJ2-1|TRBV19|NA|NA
CASSIGPSEQFF
TGTGCCAGTAGTATAGGTCCATCCGAGCAGTTCTTC
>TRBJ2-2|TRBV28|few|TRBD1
CASSLWGQPNTGELFF
TGTGCCAGCAGTTTATGGGGACAGCCGAACACCGGGGAGCTGTTTTTT